The 23 T cell receptor beta chains given below trace back to one sample, sequenced in a study of PD-1 blockade in classical Hodgkin lymphoma. Relapses following autologous stem cell transplantation were seen in all patients, with brentuximab vedotin exposure varying. Generated by immunoSEQ multiplex PCR, the TCRdb table keeps only in-frame clones and is missing some. Of 21,000 or so clones listed, less than 80% were seen once; the top ten hold about a fifth. The source material was peripheral blood mononuclear cells (PBMCs), sampled at baseline. These receptors were taken from a human donor with classical Hodgkin lymphoma.

Note on this clone: One end of the junction fails to match germline, which may point to a read error. This sequence joins TRBV7-9 and TRBJ2-1; D possibly corresponds to TRBD2 (6 bases). This CDR3 contains 15 residues. Germline CDR1 reads SEHNR; CDR2 reads FQNEAQ (reference sequence). Here the CDR3 reads CASGLGPGVVNEQFF. CDR3 DNA sequence: TGTGCCAGCGGCTTAGGTCCGGGAGTAGTCAATGAGCAGTTCTTC.

V gene TRBV5-6 combines with J gene TRBJ2-2; 10 nucleotides match TRBD2. CDR3 size: 16 residues. Trimming at V came to 4 bases and at J to 2 bases, leaving 5 bases not matched to a gene. Per germline, CDR1 SGHDT and CDR2 YYEEEE. CDR3 DNA: TGTGCCAGCAGCCTACGGACTAGCGGTAACACCGGGGAGCTGTTTTTT. This translates into CASSLRTSGNTGELFF.

Note on this clone: Possible read error: a much larger clone is one base away. J is TRBJ1-1 and V is TRBV11-3; D gene unclear. CDR1 SGHNT and CDR2 YENEEA come from the germline V gene. The CDR3 contains 13 residues. CDR3 amino acids: CAGSLDRQAEAFF. The CDR3 coding sequence is TGTGCCGGCAGCTTAGATCGGCAGGCGGAAGCTTTCTTT.

This chain links TRBV19 with TRBJ2-7; 7 bases are a match to TRBD1. Germline loops: CDR1 LNHDA, CDR2 SQIVND (reference sequence). Unmatched junction bases numbered 8, after V lost 2 bases and J lost 4 bases. The CDR3 covers 15 residues. Here the CDR3 DNA reads TGTGCCAGTAGTATAAGGACAGGTGGACGGTACGAGCAGTACTTC. As protein: CASSIRTGGRYEQYF.

This chain connects TRBV28 to TRBJ2-3; 15 nucleotides match TRBD2. Germline CDR1 reads MDHEN; CDR2 reads SYDVKM. The J segment lost 8 bases and the V segment lost 5 bases, leaving 8 bases of the junction unmatched. CDR3 size: 16 residues. CDR3 amino acids: CASSISGTSGRSTQYF. The CDR3, as DNA: TGTGCCAGCAGTATCTCCGGGACTAGCGGGAGGAGTACGCAGTATTTT.

V is TRBV19 and J is TRBJ1-3; D is ambiguous. This CDR3 comprises 15 residues. V shed 4 bases and J shed 0 bases, with 10 bases lying between them. Looked up from germline, CDR1 is LNHDA and CDR2 is SQIVND (reference sequence). The CDR3 reads CASSTDFYSGNTIYF. CDR3 coding DNA: TGTGCCAGTAGTACGGACTTCTACTCTGGAAACACCATATATTTT.

This chain joins TRBV2 and TRBJ1-2; D perhaps matches TRBD1 (5 bases). This CDR3 contains 16 residues. Germline values: CDR1 SNHLY, CDR2 FYNNEI. Trimming took off 4 bases at V and 2 bases at J, with 17 bases between the two ends. CDR3 region: CASSGPGHFSNYGYTF. The CDR3 DNA follows: TGTGCCAGCAGTGGGCCCGGACACTTTTCCAACTATGGCTACACCTTC.

This clone was recorded only once. This chain links TRBV18 with TRBJ1-1, with D perhaps TRBD1 (6 bases). Germline loops: CDR1 KGHSH, CDR2 LQKENI. V lost 4 bases and J lost 6, with 12 bases in between. The CDR3 is 13 residues long. CDR3: CASSLGQSAEAFF. In DNA form, the CDR3 reads TGTGCCAGCTCACTAGGACAGTCAGCTGAAGCTTTCTTT.

The rearrangement links TRBV10-3 to TRBJ2-6; D gene unclear. V was clipped by 5 bases and J by 0 bases, with 8 bases between them. The germline CDR1 and CDR2 sequences are ENHRY and SYGVKD. The CDR3 loop spans 15 amino acids. The DNA for the CDR3 is TGTGCCATCAGTACCGACGGCTCTGGGGCCAACGTCCTGACTTTC. Amino acids: CAISTDGSGANVLTF.

The genes are TRBV30 and TRBJ2-2; D gene ambiguous. The CDR3 length is 12 residues. The V gene lost 2 bases and the J gene lost 8 bases, with 9 bases spanning the gap. The germline V gene has CDR1 GTSNPN and CDR2 SVGIG (reference sequence). DNA of the CDR3: TGTGCCTGGAGTATCCTGGGAGGGGAGCTGTTTTTT. Residues: CAWSILGGELFF.

This clone was seen a handful of times. In DNA, the CDR3 is TGTGCCAGCTCACCACAAGGGACAGGGGGCGAATACGAGCAGTACTTC. Amino acids: CASSPQGTGGEYEQYF. V and J are TRBV18 and TRBJ2-7; the match to TRBD1 covers 12 bases. The ends lost 1 base at V and 4 bases at J; junction bases unmatched: 5. Germline V gives CDR1 KGHSH, CDR2 LQKENI. The CDR3 contains 16 residues.

This clone came up a few times. The J gene is TRBJ2-7, the V gene TRBV11-2; 7 bases map to TRBD2. Trimming at V came to 7 bases and at J to 6 bases, leaving 12 bases not matched to a gene. Looked up from germline, CDR1 is SGHAT and CDR2 is FQNNGV. This CDR3 contains 14 residues. The CDR3 sequence is CASTMGGAGGEQYF. In DNA form, the CDR3 reads TGTGCCAGCACCATGGGAGGGGCGGGTGGCGAGCAGTACTTC.

The chain combines TRBV4-2 with TRBJ2-7; D is undetermined. Germline V CDR1 and CDR2: LGHNA, YNFKEQ. CDR3 length: 15 residues. Trimming removed 4 bases at V and 2 bases at J, with 15 bases between. In nucleotides, the CDR3 is TGTGCCAGCAGCCCAGACGGCGGACCACCCTACGAGCAGTACTTC. It codes for CASSPDGGPPYEQYF.

There are a few counts of this clone. V is TRBV6-5 and J is TRBJ2-1; D is uncertain. The V gene lost 4 bases and the J gene lost 9 bases, with 7 bases spanning the gap. Germline CDR1 MNHEY, CDR2 SVGAGI. This CDR3 comprises 11 residues. Written as DNA, the CDR3 is TGTGCCAGCAGTTTCCATGGTGAGCAGTTCTTC. This sequence encodes CASSFHGEQFF.

The count of this clone is one. The chain has TRBV4-3 and TRBJ2-3; a weak D match, TRBD1 (6 bases). CDR3 length equals 16 residues. Germline V gene data show CDR1 as LGHNA and CDR2 as YSLEER. Trimming took 1 base from V and 3 from J, leaving 14 bases between them. CDR3 sequence reads: CASSQGVQGWTDTQYF. In nucleotides, the CDR3 is TGCGCCAGCAGCCAAGGGGTACAGGGCTGGACAGATACGCAGTATTTT.

The chain uses TRBV13 and TRBJ2-1; 11 bases fit TRBD1. The CDR3 is 15 residues long. V gave up 5 bases and J gave up 7 bases; unmatched junction bases: 7. Germline V gene data show CDR1 as PRHDT and CDR2 as FYEKMQ (reference sequence). CDR3 DNA: TGTGCCAGCAGCCAGGGACAGGGGGTGTTGAATGAGCAGTTCTTC. Translating it yields CASSQGQGVLNEQFF.

This clone showed up just once. The chain combines TRBV25-1 with TRBJ2-7, with D perhaps TRBD1 (5 bases). Germline-derived CDR1 and CDR2 are MGHDK and SYGVNS. The CDR3 runs to 14 residues. Trimming cost V 0 bases and J 3 bases, with 9 bases left between them. CDR3 region: CASSEYFRDYEQYF. The DNA of the CDR3 is TGTGCCAGCAGTGAATATTTCAGGGACTACGAGCAGTACTTC.

With regard to this clone: The junction and the germline gene differ at one end; a read error may be behind it. V and J are TRBV7-2 and TRBJ2-5; no clear D. Germline CDR1 SGHTA, CDR2 FQGNSA. The CDR3 is made up of 14 amino acids. This chain's CDR3 is CASSQGLFQETQYF. CDR3 nucleotide sequence: TGCGCCAGCAGCCAAGGGCTATTCCAAGAGACCCAGTACTTC.

For this clone: Lacking the conserved final phenylalanine or tryptophan, this CDR3 likely reflects a read error. No DNA is shown, since the ends of the CDR3 on it are uncertain; the CDR3 is the one TCRdb lists. This sequence joins TRBV6-1 and TRBJ1-1; the table's D call of TRBD1 was not tested on the DNA. In germline, CDR1 is MNHNS, CDR2 SASEGT. The CDR3 region is 9 residues in length, termini included. CDR3 region: CASRSGTPV.

This chain links TRBV19 with TRBJ2-1; D is uncertain. The CDR3 runs to 13 residues. CDR1 is LNHDA, CDR2 SQIVND, per germline (reference sequence). Trimming took 8 bases from V and 0 from J, leaving 8 bases between them. The CDR3 is CASDSGSYNEQFF. CDR3 sequence (DNA): TGTGCCAGTGATTCCGGCTCCTACAATGAGCAGTTCTTC.

The chain couples TRBV18 to TRBJ1-2, with TRBD1 matching over 7 bases. Germline values: CDR1 KGHSH, CDR2 LQKENI. The CDR3 extends over 16 amino acids. J was trimmed by 1 base and V by 2 bases; bases with no gene match: 7. Here the CDR3 DNA reads TGTGCCAGCTCACCAGCCAGGGGGAGAAATAACTATGGCTACACCTTC. This encodes CASSPARGRNNYGYTF.

This chain links TRBV30 with TRBJ1-6; D is perhaps TRBD1 (6 bases). The ends were cut back, 0 bases at V and 10 bases at J, with 16 bases in the middle. Germline CDR1 reads GTSNPN; CDR2 reads SVGIG (reference sequence). The CDR3 is 15 residues long. The CDR3 nucleotides are TGTGCCTGGAGTGTGGGAGGGGGGAGTCGGTCACCCCTCCACTTT. It codes for CAWSVGGGSRSPLHF. The full variable domain, in which reference TRBV30 and TRBJ1-6 provide the parts outside the CDR3, is SQTIHQWPATLVQPVGSPLSLECTVEGTSNPNLYWYRQAAGRGLQLLFYSVGIGQISSEVPQNLSASRPQDRQFILSSKKLLLSDSGFYLCAWSVGGGSRSPLHFGNGTRLTVT.

The chain combines TRBV12-5 with TRBJ1-5; D possibly corresponds to TRBD1 (5 bases). Deletions cut 0 bases from V and 2 bases from J, with 14 bases between. The CDR3 sequence is 17 residues long. CDR1 and CDR2 (germline): LGHNT, FRNRAP. CDR3 in amino acids: CASGLVLGGRGNQPQHF. CDR3 DNA sequence: TGTGCTAGTGGTTTGGTACTGGGGGGTAGGGGCAATCAGCCCCAGCATTTT.